This T cell receptor beta chain emerged from a study of cytomegalovirus exposure and HLA in healthy donors. The study's findings and limits: A list of around 150 TCR beta chains associated with cytomegalovirus was given. The classifier was said to identify cytomegalovirus status with high specificity and sensitivity. Most TCR sequences were uncommon, yet certain public TCRs appeared in many donors. A subsequent analysis found that TCR clusters from the first cohort also tended to co-occur in the 120 or so validation repertoires, with about 94% of cluster scores above 0.

Trimming cost V 4 bases and J 1 base, with 14 bases left between them. Germline V gene data show CDR1 as SGHRS and CDR2 as YFSETQ. This CDR3 spans 15 amino acids. Notes on this clone: As yet, its antigen is unknown.

Some clones are missing from TCRdb's copy, which holds only in-frame ones; the method was immunoSEQ multiplex PCR. Of around 180,000 clones in the sample, around 88% are singletons; the top ten hold over 1.3%. Specimen: PBMCs. This clonotype was sampled from a woman younger than 30 in good health and CMV-seronegative. The gene calls are TRBV5-1 and TRBJ2-5; a possible D gene is TRBD2 (7 bases). CDR3 loop: CASSPQGGGQETQYF. CDR3 bases: TGCGCCAGCAGCCCGCAGGGAGGGGGCCAAGAGACCCAGTACTTC.